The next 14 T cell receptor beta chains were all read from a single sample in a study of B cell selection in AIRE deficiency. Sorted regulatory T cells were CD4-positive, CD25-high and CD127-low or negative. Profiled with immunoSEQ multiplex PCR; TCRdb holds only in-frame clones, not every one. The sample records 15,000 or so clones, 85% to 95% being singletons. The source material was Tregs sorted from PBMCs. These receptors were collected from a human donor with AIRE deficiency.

This CDR3 reads CASSRARGTYEQYF. DNA of the CDR3: TGTGCCAGCAGCAGGGCCAGGGGAACCTACGAGCAGTACTTC. V usage is TRBV2 and J usage is TRBJ2-7; D perhaps matches TRBD1 (6 bases). Trimming pared 6 bases from V and 2 bases from J, leaving 14 bases between. The CDR3 is 14 amino acids. In germline, CDR1 is SNHLY, CDR2 FYNNEI.

CDR3 residues: CASMYSGFFNQPQHF. In DNA, the CDR3 is TGTGCCAGCATGTATTCAGGGTTTTTCAATCAGCCCCAGCATTTT. The genes are TRBV28 and TRBJ1-5; maybe TRBD1 (5 bases). In germline, CDR1 is MDHEN, CDR2 SYDVKM. The V gene lost 7 bases and the J gene lost 3 bases, with 16 bases spanning the gap. The CDR3 has 15 residues.

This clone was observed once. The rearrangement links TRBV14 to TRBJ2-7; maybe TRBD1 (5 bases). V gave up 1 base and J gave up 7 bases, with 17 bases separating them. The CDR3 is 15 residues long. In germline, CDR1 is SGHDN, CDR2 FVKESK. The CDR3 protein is CASSQGRVPPREQYF. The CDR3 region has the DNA TGTGCCAGCAGCCAAGGCAGGGTACCTCCAAGGGAGCAGTACTTC.

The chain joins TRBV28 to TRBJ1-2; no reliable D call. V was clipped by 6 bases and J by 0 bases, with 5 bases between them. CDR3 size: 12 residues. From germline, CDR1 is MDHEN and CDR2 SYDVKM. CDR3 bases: TGTGCCAGCAGCACCACTAACTATGGCTACACCTTC. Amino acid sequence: CASSTTNYGYTF.

CDR3 nucleotide sequence: TGCACCAGCAGCCAAGCCCTAGCGGGAGGGCCGTTTGAGACCCAGTACTTC. It is translated as CTSSQALAGGPFETQYF. The chain uses TRBV1 and TRBJ2-5; TRBD2 reflects the table's D call only, with no check against the DNA. TRBV1 is tagged as a pseudogene. The CDR3 has 17 residues.

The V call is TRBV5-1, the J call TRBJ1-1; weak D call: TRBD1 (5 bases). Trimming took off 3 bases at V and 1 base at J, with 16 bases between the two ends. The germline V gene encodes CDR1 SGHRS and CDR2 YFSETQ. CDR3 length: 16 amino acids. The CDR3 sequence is CASSSTQGRSNTEAFF. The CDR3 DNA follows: TGCGCCAGCAGCTCGACGCAGGGACGGTCGAACACTGAAGCTTTCTTT. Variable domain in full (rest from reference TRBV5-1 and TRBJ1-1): KAGVTQTPRYLIKTRGQQVTLSCSPISGHRSVSWYQQTPGQGLQFLFEYFSETQRNKGNFPGRFSGRQFSNSRSEMNVSTLELGDSALYLCASSSTQGRSNTEAFFGQGTRLTVV.

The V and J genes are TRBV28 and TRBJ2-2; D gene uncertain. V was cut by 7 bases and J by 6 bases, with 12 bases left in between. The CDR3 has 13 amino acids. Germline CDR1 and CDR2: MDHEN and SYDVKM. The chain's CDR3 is CASTLPGSGELFF. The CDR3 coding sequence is TGTGCCAGCACCCTCCCCGGGTCCGGGGAGCTGTTTTTT.

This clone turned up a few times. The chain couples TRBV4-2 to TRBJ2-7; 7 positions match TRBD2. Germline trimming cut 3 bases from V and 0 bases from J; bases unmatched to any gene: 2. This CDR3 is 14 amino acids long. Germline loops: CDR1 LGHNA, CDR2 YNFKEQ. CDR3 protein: CASSQRGSSYEQYF. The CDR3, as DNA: TGTGCCAGCAGCCAGCGGGGGAGCTCCTACGAGCAGTACTTC.

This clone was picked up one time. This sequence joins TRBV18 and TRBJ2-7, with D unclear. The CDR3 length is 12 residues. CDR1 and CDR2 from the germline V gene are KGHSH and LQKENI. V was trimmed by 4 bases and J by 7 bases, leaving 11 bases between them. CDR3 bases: TGTGCCAGCTCACTATCGACGTCGGAGCAGTACTTC. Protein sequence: CASSLSTSEQYF.

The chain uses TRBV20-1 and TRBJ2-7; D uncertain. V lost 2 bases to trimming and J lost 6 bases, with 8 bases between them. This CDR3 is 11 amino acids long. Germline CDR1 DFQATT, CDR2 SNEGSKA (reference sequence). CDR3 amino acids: CSARRWSEQYF. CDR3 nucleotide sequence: TGCAGTGCTAGAAGGTGGAGCGAGCAGTACTTC.

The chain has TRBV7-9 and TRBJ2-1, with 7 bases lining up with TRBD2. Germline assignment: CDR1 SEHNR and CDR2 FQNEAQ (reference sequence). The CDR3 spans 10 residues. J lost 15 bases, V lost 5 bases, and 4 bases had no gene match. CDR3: CASSAGLPFF. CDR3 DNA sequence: TGTGCCAGCAGCGCGGGACTACCGTTCTTC.

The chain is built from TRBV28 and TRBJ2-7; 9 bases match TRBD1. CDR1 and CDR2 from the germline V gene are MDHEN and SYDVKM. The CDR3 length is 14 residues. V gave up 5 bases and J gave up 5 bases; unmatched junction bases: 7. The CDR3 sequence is CASSIRDRVNEQYF. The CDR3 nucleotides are TGTGCCAGCAGTATTAGGGACAGGGTAAACGAGCAGTACTTC.

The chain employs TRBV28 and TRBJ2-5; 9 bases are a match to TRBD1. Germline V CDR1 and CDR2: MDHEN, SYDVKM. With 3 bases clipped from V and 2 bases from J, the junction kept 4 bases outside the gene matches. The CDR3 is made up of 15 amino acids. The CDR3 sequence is CASSLGQGFQETQYF. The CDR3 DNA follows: TGTGCCAGCAGTTTGGGACAGGGTTTTCAAGAGACCCAGTACTTC.

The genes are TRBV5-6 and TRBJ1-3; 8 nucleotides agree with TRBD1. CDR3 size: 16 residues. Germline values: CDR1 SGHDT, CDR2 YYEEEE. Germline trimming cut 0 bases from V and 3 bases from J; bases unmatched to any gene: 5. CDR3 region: CASSLERDRLGNTIYF. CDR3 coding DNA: TGTGCCAGCAGCTTGGAGCGGGACAGGCTTGGAAACACCATATATTTT. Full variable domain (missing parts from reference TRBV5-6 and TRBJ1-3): DAGVTQSPTHLIKTRGQQVTLRCSPKSGHDTVSWYQQALGQGPQFIFQYYEEEERQRGNFPDRFSGHQFPNYSSELNVNALLLGDSALYLCASSLERDRLGNTIYFGEGSWLTVV.